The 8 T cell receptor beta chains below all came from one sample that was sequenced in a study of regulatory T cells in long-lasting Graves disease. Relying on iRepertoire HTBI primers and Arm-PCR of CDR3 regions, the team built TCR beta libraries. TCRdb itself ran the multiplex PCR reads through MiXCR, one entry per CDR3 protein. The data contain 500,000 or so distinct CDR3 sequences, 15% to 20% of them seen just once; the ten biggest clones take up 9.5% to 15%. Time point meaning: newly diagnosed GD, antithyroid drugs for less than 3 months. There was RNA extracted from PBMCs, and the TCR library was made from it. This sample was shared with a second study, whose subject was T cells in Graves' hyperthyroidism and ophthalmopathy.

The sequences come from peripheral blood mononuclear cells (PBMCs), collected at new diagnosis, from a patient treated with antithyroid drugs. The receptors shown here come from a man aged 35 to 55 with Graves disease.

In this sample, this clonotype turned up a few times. The CDR3 spells CASSIDGQGDAFF. Here the CDR3 DNA reads TGTGCCAGTAGTATAGACGGACAGGGGGACGCTTTCTTT. This chain links TRBV19 with TRBJ1-1, with 10 bases identical to TRBD1. The CDR3 consists of 13 residues. The trim removed 0 bases at V and 11 bases at J, leaving 3 bases unmatched. Germline CDR1 LNHDA, CDR2 SQIVND (reference sequence). The complete variable domain, with remaining parts taken from reference TRBV19 and TRBJ1-1, reads DGGITQSPKYLFRKEGQNVTLSCEQNLNHDAMYWYRQDPGQGLRLIYYSQIVNDFQKGDIAEGYSVSREKKESFPLTVTSAQKNPTAFYLCASSIDGQGDAFFGQGTRLTVV.

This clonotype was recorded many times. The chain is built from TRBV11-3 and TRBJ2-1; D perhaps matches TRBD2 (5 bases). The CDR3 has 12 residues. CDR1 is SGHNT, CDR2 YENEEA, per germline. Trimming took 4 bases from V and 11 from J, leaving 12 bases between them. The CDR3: CASSSPRDQQFF. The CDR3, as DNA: TGTGCCAGCAGCTCCCCCCGGGATCAGCAGTTCTTC.

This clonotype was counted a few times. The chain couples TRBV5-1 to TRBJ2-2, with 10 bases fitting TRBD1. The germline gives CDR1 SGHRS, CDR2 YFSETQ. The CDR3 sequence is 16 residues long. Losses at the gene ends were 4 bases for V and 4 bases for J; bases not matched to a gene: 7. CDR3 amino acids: CASSKEGTGVTGELFF. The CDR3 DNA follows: TGCGCCAGCAGCAAGGAGGGGACAGGGGTCACCGGGGAGCTGTTTTTT. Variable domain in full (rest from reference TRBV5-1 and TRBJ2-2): KAGVTQTPRYLIKTRGQQVTLSCSPISGHRSVSWYQQTPGQGLQFLFEYFSETQRNKGNFPGRFSGRQFSNSRSEMNVSTLELGDSALYLCASSKEGTGVTGELFFGEGSRLTVL.

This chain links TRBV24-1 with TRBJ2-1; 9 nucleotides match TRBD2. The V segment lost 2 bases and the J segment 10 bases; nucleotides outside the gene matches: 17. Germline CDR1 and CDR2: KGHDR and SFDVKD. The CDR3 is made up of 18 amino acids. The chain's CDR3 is CATSDYSQGAGGPREQFF. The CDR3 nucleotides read TGTGCCACCAGTGATTACTCTCAGGGTGCGGGAGGGCCGCGGGAGCAGTTCTTC.

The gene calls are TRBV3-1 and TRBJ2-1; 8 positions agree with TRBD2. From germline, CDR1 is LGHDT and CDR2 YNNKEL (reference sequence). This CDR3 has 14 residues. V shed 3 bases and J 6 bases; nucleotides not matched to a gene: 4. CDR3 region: CASSHSGAGNEQFF. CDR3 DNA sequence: TGTGCCAGCAGCCATAGCGGGGCCGGCAATGAGCAGTTCTTC.

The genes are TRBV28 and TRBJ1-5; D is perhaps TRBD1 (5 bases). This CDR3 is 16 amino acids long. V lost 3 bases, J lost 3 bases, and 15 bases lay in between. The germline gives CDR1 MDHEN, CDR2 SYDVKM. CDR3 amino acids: CASSFGTQGPNQPQHF. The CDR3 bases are TGTGCCAGCAGTTTTGGGACTCAGGGCCCCAATCAGCCCCAGCATTTT.

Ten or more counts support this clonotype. This CDR3 reads CSSRGDRDPDTQYF. The CDR3 DNA sequence: TGCAGCTCTCGAGGGGACAGGGATCCAGATACGCAGTATTTT. The V and J genes are TRBV29-1 and TRBJ2-3; the match to TRBD1 covers 9 bases. The CDR3 runs to 14 residues. Germline CDR1 is SQVTM and CDR2 is ANQGSEA. Germline trimming cut 8 bases from V and 4 bases from J; bases unmatched to any gene: 10.

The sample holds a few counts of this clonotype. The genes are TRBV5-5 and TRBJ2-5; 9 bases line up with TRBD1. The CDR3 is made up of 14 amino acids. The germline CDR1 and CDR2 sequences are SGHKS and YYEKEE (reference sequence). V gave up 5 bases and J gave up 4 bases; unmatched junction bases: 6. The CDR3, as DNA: TGTGCCAGCAGAACCGGGACAGGGAGAGAGACCCAGTACTTC. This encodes CASRTGTGRETQYF.